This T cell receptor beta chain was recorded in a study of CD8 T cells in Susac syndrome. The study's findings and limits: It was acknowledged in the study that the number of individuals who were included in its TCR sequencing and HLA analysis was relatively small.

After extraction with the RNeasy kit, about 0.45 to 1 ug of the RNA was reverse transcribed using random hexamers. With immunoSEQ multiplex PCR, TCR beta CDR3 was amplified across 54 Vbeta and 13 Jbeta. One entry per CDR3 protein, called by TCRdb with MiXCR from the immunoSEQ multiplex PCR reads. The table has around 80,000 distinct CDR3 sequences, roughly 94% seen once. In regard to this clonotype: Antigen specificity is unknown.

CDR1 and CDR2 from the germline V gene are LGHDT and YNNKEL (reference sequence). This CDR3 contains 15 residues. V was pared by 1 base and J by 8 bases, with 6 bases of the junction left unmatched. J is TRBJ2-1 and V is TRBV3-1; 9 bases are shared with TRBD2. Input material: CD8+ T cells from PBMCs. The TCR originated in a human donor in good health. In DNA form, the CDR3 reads TGTGCCAGCAGCCAAGGACTAGCGGAGCTGGATGAGCAGTTCTTC. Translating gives CASSQGLAELDEQFF.